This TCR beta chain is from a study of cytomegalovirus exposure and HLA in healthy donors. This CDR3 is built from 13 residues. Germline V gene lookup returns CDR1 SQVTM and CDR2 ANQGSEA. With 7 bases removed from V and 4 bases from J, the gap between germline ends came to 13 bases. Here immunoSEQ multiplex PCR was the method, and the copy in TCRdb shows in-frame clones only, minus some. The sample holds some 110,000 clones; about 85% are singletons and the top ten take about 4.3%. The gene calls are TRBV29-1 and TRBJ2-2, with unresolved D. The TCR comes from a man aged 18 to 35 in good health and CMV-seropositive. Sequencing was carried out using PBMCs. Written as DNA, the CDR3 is TGCAGCGCTACCACGACGGGCACCGGGGAGCTGTTTTTT. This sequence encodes CSATTTGTGELFF.